The text below deals with one TCR beta chain. Its antigen is not known. TCRdb reprocessed the 5' RACE reads with MiXCR, giving one entry per CDR3 protein. This sample has nearly 200,000 distinct CDR3 sequences, with roughly 18% found just once. The data were taken from a study of T-cell memory formation after mild COVID-19. General study points: From day 15 to 85, contracting clones were balanced between CD4 and CD8, whereas later expanders leaned toward CD4+.

J gave up 4 bases and V 2 bases, and 5 bases lay outside the gene matches. Germline V lookup: CDR1 SGHRS, CDR2 YFSETQ. The CDR3 has 16 amino acids. The TCR originated in an adult woman who had mild COVID-19 (a few samples of this study predate the infection). Cell type and time point are not known. V and J are TRBV5-1 and TRBJ2-1, with 11 bases that match TRBD2. Sequenced material: PBMCs or a T cell subset sorted from them (not recorded which). The CDR3 region has the DNA TGCGCCAGCAGCTTTACTAGCGGGGGCCAATACAATGAGCAGTTCTTC. This gives the protein CASSFTSGGQYNEQFF.